This TCR beta chain was identified in a study of shared clonotypes between healthy human individuals. General study points: Roughly 5% of naive CD4 clonotypes were common to a handful of donors.

In the case of this clone: Its antigen is currently unknown.

Donors were healthy HIV-negative adults without recent acute infections or vaccinations. Nashville, Tennessee was home to all donors, who were Caucasian adults. The table came from immunoSEQ multiplex PCR; TCRdb's copy has only in-frame clones and leaves some out. Seen here are a few million clones, 85% to 95% observed once, and the top ten hold 0.35% to 0.45%. Germline V gene sequence: CDR1 MDHEN, CDR2 SYDVKM. Between the trimmed V and J ends, which lost 6 bases and 2 bases, there was a span of 22 bases. CDR3 length: 17 residues. Sequenced material: naive CD4+ T cells from PBMCs. Subset indicated: CD45RA+ positively selected. This sequence joins TRBV28 and TRBJ2-5, with a weak D call TRBD2 (6 bases). This sequence originates from a man younger than 35 in good health. Some clones in this sample may be carry-over from other donors' samples. CDR3 protein: CASSLDRGAEVQETQYF. The CDR3 nucleotides are TGTGCCAGCAGCCTAGATCGCGGGGCAGAAGTTCAAGAGACCCAGTACTTC.